One sample yielded the 9 T cell receptor beta chains listed below, sequenced in a study of T cell responses to AZD1222 COVID-19 vaccine. TCRdb's copy holds only in-frame clones and misses some; the assay was immunoSEQ multiplex PCR. The sample lists 180,000 or so clones; approximately 90% were seen once. Sequenced here: peripheral blood, sampled 28 days after the second AZD1222 dose. These receptors were taken from an adult who received the AZD1222 COVID-19 vaccine.

The chain joins TRBV5-6 to TRBJ1-4; no reliable D call. The CDR3 consists of 14 residues. Germline V lookup: CDR1 SGHDT, CDR2 YYEEEE. V was cut by 1 base and J by 8 bases, with 12 bases left in between. The CDR3 DNA sequence: TGTGCCAGCAGCTTGAAAACGGCAAACGAAAAACTGTTTTTT. Translating it yields CASSLKTANEKLFF.

A remark on this clone: Compared with germline, one end of the junction differs, possibly owing to a read error. The CDR3 DNA reads as TGCAGCGTTGATAGTGGGAGCGGGCCCTCCAACGAGCAGTACTTC. As protein: CSVDSGSGPSNEQYF. The chain links TRBV29-1 to TRBJ2-7; maybe TRBD2 (6 bases). In germline, CDR1 is SQVTM, CDR2 ANQGSEA. The CDR3 contains 15 residues.

The chain is built from TRBV6-5 and TRBJ2-7, with D perhaps assigned TRBD1 or TRBD2 (5 bases each). The CDR3 length is 14 residues. Germline values: CDR1 MNHEY, CDR2 SVGAGI. The V end lost 5 bases, the J end lost 5 bases, and 16 bases lay between the germline ends. The CDR3 coding sequence is TGTGCCAGCAGTAACCTTCGTCGAGGGGACGAGCAGTACTTC. It is translated as CASSNLRRGDEQYF.

This rearrangement joins TRBV6-4 to TRBJ1-6, with D perhaps TRBD1 (5 bases). V was clipped by 10 bases and J by 8 bases, with 18 bases between them. The CDR3 is 14 amino acids. Germline values: CDR1 MRHNA, CDR2 SNTAGT. This chain's CDR3 is CATRARAMDSPLHF. The CDR3 bases are TGTGCCACCAGGGCCAGGGCTATGGATTCACCCCTCCACTTT.

This CDR3 is CASSLEGPGGYEQYF. The CDR3 DNA sequence: TGCGCCAGCAGCTTGGAAGGTCCAGGGGGCTACGAGCAGTACTTC. The rearrangement links TRBV5-1 to TRBJ2-7; 7 positions agree with TRBD1. The CDR3 spans 15 residues. V was clipped by 0 bases and J by 3 bases; unmatched bases: 6. Germline assignment: CDR1 SGHRS and CDR2 YFSETQ.

The V and J genes are TRBV6-5 and TRBJ1-5; 10 bases line up with TRBD1. V gave up 7 bases and J gave up 4 bases; unmatched junction bases: 4. The germline V gene has CDR1 MNHEY and CDR2 SVGAGI. CDR3 length: 14 residues. The CDR3 region has the DNA TGTGCCAGCACCACGGGACAGGGGAATCAGCCCCAGCATTTT. This sequence encodes CASTTGQGNQPQHF.

The chain is built from TRBV7-3 and TRBJ2-1; 9 bases are shared with TRBD2. Trimming removed 3 bases from V and 3 bases from J; junction bases left unmatched: 6. CDR1 is SGHTA, CDR2 FQGTGA, per germline. CDR3 length: 16 amino acids. CDR3 nucleotide sequence: TGTGCCAGCAGCTTGGGCGGTAGCGGGGGCTACAATGAGCAGTTCTTC. Residues: CASSLGGSGGYNEQFF.

The J gene is TRBJ2-6, the V gene TRBV5-6; 12 bases match TRBD2. Germline loops: CDR1 SGHDT, CDR2 YYEEEE. The trim removed 4 bases at V and 1 base at J, leaving 6 bases unmatched. The length of the CDR3 is 18 residues. The CDR3 is CASSPRLAGASGANVLTF. In DNA, the CDR3 is TGTGCCAGCAGCCCTCGACTAGCGGGAGCTTCTGGGGCCAACGTCCTGACTTTC.

For this clone: Other DNA sequences from this sample encode an identical CDR3 as well. The rearrangement links TRBV7-2 to TRBJ2-7, with unresolved D. V lost 5 bases to trimming and J lost 3 bases, with 8 bases between them. CDR3 size: 12 residues. Germline V gene lookup returns CDR1 SGHTA and CDR2 FQGNSA. The CDR3 protein is CASSLIGYEQYF. The CDR3 DNA is TGTGCCAGCAGCCTTATCGGCTACGAGCAGTACTTC.